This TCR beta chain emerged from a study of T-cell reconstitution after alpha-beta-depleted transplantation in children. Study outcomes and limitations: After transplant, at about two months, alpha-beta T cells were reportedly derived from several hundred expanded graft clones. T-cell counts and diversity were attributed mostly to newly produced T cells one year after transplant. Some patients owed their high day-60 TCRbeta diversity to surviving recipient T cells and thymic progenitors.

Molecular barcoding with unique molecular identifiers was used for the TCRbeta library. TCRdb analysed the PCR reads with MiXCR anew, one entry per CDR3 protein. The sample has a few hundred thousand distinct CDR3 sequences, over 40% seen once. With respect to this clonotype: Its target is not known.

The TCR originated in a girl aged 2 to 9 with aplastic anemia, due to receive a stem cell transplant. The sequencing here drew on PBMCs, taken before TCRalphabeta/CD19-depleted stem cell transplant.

CDR3 bases: TGCAGCGTTGGGGCCCTTGGTGAGCAGTTCTTC. This codes for CSVGALGEQFF. The chain employs TRBV29-1 and TRBJ2-1; unclear D gene. The CDR3 extends over 11 amino acids. Per germline, CDR1 SQVTM and CDR2 ANQGSEA. Trimming shortened V by 4 bases and J by 9 bases, and 10 bases separated the two germline ends.